This T cell receptor beta chain originates from a study of cytomegalovirus exposure and HLA in healthy donors. Findings of the study overall: Previously analyzed data showed that most TCR beta V segments were productive at a frequency of about 87% or about 30%. Later genetic work tied a missense DCLRE1C variant to beta-chain V and J trimming. Rare TCR sequences dominated, though some public TCRs recurred in many donors.

A word on this clone: What it binds is unknown.

The study ran its PCR with 60 Vbeta and 13 Jbeta primers. Method: immunoSEQ multiplex PCR; TCRdb's copy keeps in-frame clones and lacks some. The sample table includes about 160,000 clones. The CDR3 sequence is 14 residues long. Germline V lookup: CDR1 LNHDA, CDR2 SQIVND (reference sequence). Trimming at V came to 9 bases and at J to 6 bases, leaving 9 bases not matched to a gene. Healthy donors of bone marrow made up the group. V is TRBV19 and J is TRBJ2-2, with 8 bases matching TRBD1. Material: PBMCs. The TCR comes from a man aged 25-40 years in good health and CMV-seronegative. CDR3 protein: CASERDRRAGELFF. CDR3 bases: TGTGCCAGCGAGAGGGACAGGCGGGCCGGGGAGCTGTTTTTT.